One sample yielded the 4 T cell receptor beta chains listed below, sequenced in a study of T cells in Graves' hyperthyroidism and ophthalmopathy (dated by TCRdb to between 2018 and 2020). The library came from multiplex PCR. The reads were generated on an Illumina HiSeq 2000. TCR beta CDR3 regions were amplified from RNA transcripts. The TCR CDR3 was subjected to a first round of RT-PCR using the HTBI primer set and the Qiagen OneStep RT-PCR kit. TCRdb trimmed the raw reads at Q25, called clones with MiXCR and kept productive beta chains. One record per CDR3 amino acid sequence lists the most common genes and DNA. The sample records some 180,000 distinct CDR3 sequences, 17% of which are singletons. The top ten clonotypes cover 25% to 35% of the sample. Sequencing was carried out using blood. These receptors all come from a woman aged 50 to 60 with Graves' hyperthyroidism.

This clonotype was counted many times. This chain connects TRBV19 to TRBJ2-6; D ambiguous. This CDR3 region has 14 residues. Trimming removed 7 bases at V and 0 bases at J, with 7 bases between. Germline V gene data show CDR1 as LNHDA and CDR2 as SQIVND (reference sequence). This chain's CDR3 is CASIAVSGANVLTF. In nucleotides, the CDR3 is TGTGCCAGTATTGCGGTCTCTGGGGCCAACGTCCTGACTTTC.

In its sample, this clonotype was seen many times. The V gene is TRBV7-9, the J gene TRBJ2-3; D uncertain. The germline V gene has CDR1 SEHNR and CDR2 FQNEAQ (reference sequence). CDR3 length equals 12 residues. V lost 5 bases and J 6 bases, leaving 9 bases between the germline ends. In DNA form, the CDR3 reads TGTGCCAGCAGCCCCCAGGCGGATACGCAGTATTTT. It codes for CASSPQADTQYF.

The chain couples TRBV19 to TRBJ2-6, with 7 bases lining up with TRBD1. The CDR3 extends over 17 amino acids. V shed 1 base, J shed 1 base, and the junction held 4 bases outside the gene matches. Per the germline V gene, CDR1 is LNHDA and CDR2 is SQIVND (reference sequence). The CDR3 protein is CASSIGQGVSGANVLTF. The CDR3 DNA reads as TGTGCCAGTAGTATAGGGCAGGGGGTGTCTGGGGCCAACGTCCTGACTTTC.

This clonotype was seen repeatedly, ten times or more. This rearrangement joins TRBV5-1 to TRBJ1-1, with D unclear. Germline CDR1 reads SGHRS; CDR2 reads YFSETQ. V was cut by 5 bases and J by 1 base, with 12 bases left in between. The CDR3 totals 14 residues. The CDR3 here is CASSIGHENTEAFF. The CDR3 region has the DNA TGCGCCAGCAGTATTGGGCACGAGAACACTGAAGCTTTCTTT.